Presented here are 4 T cell receptor beta chains from one specimen sequenced in a study of regulatory T cells in long-lasting Graves disease. CDR3-region Arm-PCR and iRepertoire HTBI primers produced the TCR beta libraries. TCRdb called the multiplex PCR reads again in MiXCR, with one record for every CDR3 protein. The sample includes 450,000 to 600,000 distinct CDR3 sequences, roughly 15% seen only once; the top ten take over 9%. Noted time point: newly diagnosed GD, antithyroid drugs for less than 3 months. From PBMCs, RNA was extracted and then used to make the TCR library. Separately, the same data were catalogued under a study of T cells in Graves' hyperthyroidism and ophthalmopathy.

This specimen consisted of peripheral blood mononuclear cells (PBMCs), obtained at new diagnosis, from a patient treated with antithyroid drugs. These receptors all stem from a man aged 35-49 years with Graves disease.

This chain uses TRBV20-1 with TRBJ2-2, with D hard to call. V was pared by 1 base and J by 6 bases, with 15 bases between. Germline V lookup: CDR1 DFQATT, CDR2 SNEGSKA (reference sequence). The CDR3 sequence is 15 residues long. CDR3 region: CSARVHHQGAGELFF. In nucleotides, the CDR3 is TGCAGTGCTAGAGTACATCATCAAGGCGCCGGGGAGCTGTTTTTT.

This clonotype appeared many times. The chain combines TRBV4-1 with TRBJ2-7; D is uncertain. Germline V gene lookup returns CDR1 MGHRA and CDR2 YSYEKL. The CDR3 is made up of 14 amino acids. Trimming cost V 3 bases and J 7 bases, with 16 bases left between them. This CDR3 is CASSHGFRSPEQYF. For the CDR3, the DNA is TGCGCCAGCAGCCATGGTTTTCGGAGTCCTGAGCAGTACTTC.

This clonotype was seen repeatedly, ten times or more. The CDR3 loop is CASSYLEWREPYEQYF. CDR3 sequence (DNA): TGCGCCAGCAGCTATTTGGAATGGCGGGAACCTTACGAGCAGTACTTC. This chain uses TRBV5-1 with TRBJ2-7; D is perhaps TRBD2 (6 bases). The CDR3 has 16 residues. Deletions cut 3 bases from V and 4 bases from J, with 20 bases between. The germline gives CDR1 SGHRS, CDR2 YFSETQ.

The CDR3 DNA sequence: TGTGCCAGCAGTGACAGGGGCGGTGGCTACACCTTC. It yields the protein CASSDRGGGYTF. V usage is TRBV27 and J usage is TRBJ1-2, with 8 bases that match TRBD1. Germline V gives CDR1 MNHEY, CDR2 SMNVEV (reference sequence). This CDR3 is 12 amino acids long. J gave up 7 bases and V 5 bases, and 3 bases lay outside the gene matches.